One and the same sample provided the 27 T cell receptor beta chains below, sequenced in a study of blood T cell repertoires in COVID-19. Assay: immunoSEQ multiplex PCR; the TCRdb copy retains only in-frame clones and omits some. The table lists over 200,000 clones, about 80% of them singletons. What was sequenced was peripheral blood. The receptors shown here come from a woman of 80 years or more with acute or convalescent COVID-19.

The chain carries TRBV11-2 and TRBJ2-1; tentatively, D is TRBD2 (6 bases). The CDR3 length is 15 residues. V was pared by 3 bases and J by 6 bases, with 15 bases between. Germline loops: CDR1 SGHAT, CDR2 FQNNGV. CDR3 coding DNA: TGTGCCAGCAGCTTGAGACTAGTAATGGCCAATGAGCAGTTCTTC. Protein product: CASSLRLVMANEQFF.

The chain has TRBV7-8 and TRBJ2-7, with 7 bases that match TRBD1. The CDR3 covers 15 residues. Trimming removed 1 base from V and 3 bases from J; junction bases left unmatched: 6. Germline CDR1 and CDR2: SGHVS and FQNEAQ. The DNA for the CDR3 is TGTGCCAGCAGCTTAGACGGGACAGATTTCTACGAGCAGTACTTC. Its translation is CASSLDGTDFYEQYF.

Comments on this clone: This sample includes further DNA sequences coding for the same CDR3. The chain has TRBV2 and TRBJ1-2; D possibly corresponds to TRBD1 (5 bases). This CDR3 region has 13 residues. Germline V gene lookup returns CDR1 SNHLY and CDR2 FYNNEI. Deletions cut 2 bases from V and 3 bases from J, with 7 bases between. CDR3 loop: CASSETGDYGYTF. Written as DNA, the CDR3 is TGTGCCAGCAGTGAAACAGGAGACTATGGCTACACCTTC.

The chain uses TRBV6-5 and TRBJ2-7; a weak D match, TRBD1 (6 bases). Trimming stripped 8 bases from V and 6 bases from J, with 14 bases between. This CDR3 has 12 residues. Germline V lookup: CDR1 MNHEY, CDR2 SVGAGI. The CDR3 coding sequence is TGTGCCAGCGGGACACGGACCTTCGAGCAGTACTTC. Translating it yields CASGTRTFEQYF.

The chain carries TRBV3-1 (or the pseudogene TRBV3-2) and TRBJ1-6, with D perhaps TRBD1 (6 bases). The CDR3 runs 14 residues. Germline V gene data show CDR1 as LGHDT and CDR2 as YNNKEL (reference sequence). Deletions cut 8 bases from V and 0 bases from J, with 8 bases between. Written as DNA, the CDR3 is TGTGCCAGCCAGGACAGCTCCTATAATTCACCCCTCCACTTT. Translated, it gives CASQDSSYNSPLHF.

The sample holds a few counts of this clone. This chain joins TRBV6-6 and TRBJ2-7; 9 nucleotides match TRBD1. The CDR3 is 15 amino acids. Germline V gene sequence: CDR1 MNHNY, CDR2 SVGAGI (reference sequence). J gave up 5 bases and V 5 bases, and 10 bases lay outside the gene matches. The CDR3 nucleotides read TGTGCCAGCAGTCCCCCGGGACAGGGAAAAAACGAGCAGTACTTC. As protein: CASSPPGQGKNEQYF.

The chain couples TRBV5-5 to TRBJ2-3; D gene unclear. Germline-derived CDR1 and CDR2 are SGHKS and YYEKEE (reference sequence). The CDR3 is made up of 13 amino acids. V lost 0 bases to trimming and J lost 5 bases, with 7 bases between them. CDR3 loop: CASSLAVLDTQYF. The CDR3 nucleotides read TGTGCCAGCAGCTTGGCCGTCTTAGATACGCAGTATTTT.

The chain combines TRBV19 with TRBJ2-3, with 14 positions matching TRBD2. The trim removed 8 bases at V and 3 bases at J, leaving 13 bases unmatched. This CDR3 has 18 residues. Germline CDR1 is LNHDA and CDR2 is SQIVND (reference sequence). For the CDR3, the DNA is TGTGCCAGTGGAACCGGGACTAGCGGGAGTTTAAGGACAGATACGCAGTATTTT. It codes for CASGTGTSGSLRTDTQYF.

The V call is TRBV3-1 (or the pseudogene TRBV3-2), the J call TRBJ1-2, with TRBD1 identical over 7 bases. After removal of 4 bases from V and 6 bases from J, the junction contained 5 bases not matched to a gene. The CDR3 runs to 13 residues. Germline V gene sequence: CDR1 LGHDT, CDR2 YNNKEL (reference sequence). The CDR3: CASSRGTADGYTF. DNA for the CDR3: TGTGCCAGCAGCCGGGGGACAGCCGATGGCTACACCTTC.

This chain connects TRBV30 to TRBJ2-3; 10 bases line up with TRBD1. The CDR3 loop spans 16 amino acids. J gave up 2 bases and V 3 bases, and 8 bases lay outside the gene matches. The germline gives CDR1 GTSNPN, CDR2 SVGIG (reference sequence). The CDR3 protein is CAWRTPGQGYTDTQYF. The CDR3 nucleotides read TGTGCCTGGAGAACCCCGGGACAGGGGTACACAGATACGCAGTATTTT.

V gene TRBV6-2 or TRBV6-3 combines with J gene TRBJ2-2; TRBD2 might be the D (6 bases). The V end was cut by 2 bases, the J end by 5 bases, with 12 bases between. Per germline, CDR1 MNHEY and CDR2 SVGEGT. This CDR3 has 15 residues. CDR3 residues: CASSYLAGITGELFF. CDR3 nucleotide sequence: TGTGCCAGCAGTTACCTGGCGGGGATTACCGGGGAGCTGTTTTTT.

CDR3 region: CASSRGGGETQYF. In DNA, the CDR3 is TGTGCCAGTAGTAGGGGGGGCGGTGAGACCCAGTACTTC. The chain couples TRBV19 to TRBJ2-5; maybe TRBD2 (7 bases). In germline, CDR1 is LNHDA, CDR2 SQIVND (reference sequence). Deletions cut 4 bases from V and 5 bases from J, with 11 bases between. The CDR3 totals 13 residues.

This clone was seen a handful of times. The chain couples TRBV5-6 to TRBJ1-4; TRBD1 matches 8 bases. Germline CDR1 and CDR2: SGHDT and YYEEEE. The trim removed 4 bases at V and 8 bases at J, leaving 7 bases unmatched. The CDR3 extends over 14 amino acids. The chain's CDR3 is CASSSGQGREKLFF. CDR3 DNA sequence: TGTGCCAGCAGCAGCGGACAGGGTCGGGAAAAACTGTTTTTT.

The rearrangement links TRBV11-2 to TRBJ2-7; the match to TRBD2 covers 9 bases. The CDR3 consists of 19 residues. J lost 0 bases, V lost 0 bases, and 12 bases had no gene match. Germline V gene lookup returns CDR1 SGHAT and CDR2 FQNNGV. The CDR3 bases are TGTGCCAGCAGCTTAGATCACGGCGCTAGCGGGGCGAACTCCTACGAGCAGTACTTC. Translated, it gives CASSLDHGASGANSYEQYF.

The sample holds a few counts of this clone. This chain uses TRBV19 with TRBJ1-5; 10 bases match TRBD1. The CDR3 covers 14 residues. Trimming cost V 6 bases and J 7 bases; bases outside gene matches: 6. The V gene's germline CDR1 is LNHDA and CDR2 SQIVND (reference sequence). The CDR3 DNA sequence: TGTGCCAGTAGCAGGACAGGGGGAGACCAGCCCCAGCATTTT. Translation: CASSRTGGDQPQHF. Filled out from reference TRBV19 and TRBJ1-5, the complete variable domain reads DGGITQSPKYLFRKEGQNVTLSCEQNLNHDAMYWYRQDPGQGLRLIYYSQIVNDFQKGDIAEGYSVSREKKESFPLTVTSAQKNPTAFYLCASSRTGGDQPQHFGDGTRLSIL.

The CDR3 loop reads CASSLSGGAWETQYF. Written as DNA, the CDR3 is TGTGCCAGCAGCCTAAGCGGGGGGGCCTGGGAGACCCAGTACTTC. This sequence joins TRBV3-1 (or the pseudogene TRBV3-2) and TRBJ2-5; 10 bases align to TRBD2. Trimming took 4 bases from V and 5 from J; bases not matched to a gene: 7. The CDR3 extends over 15 amino acids. Germline CDR1 reads LGHDT; CDR2 reads YNNKEL (reference sequence).

This CDR3 reads CASSPGRARSRVMGYTF. Here the CDR3 DNA reads TGTGCCAGCAGCCCCGGGCGAGCAAGATCGCGGGTCATGGGCTACACCTTC. V and J are TRBV7-9 and TRBJ1-2; D not certain. CDR1 is SEHNR and CDR2 is FQNEAQ in the germline V gene (reference sequence). This CDR3 has 17 residues. V shed 5 bases and J shed 8 bases, with 27 bases lying between them.

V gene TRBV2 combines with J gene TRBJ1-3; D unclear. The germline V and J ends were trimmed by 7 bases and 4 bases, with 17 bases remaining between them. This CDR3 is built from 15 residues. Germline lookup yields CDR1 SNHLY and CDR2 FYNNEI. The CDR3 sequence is CASTQGGSGGNTIYF. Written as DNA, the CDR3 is TGTGCCAGCACCCAAGGAGGGTCGGGCGGAAACACCATATATTTT.

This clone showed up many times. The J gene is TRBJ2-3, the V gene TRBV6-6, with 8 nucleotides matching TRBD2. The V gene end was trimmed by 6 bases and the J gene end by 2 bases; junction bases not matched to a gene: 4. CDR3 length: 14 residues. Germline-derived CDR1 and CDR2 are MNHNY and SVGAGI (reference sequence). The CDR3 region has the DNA TGTGCCAGCAGCGGCGGGAGGACCACAGATACGCAGTATTTT. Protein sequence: CASSGGRTTDTQYF.

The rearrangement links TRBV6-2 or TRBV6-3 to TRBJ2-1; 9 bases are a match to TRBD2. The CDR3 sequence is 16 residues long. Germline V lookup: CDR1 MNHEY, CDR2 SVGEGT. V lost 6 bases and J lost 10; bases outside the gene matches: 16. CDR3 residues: CASSLQGLAGTGEQFF. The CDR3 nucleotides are TGTGCCAGCAGCTTACAGGGGCTAGCGGGGACGGGCGAGCAGTTCTTC.

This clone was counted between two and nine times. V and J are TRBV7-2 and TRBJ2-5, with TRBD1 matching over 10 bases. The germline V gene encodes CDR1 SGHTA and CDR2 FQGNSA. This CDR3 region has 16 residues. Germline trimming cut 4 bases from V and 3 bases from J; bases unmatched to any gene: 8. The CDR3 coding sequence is TGTGCCAGCAGCTCCGGGACAGGGGTGCGGGAAGAGACCCAGTACTTC. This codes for CASSSGTGVREETQYF.

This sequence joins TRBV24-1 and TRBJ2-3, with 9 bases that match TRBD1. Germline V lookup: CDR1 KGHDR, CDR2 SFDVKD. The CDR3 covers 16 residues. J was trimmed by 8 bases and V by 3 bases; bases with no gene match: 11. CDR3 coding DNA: TGTGCCACCAGTGATGGGGACAGGGTTCCCAATCCTACGCAGTATTTT. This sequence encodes CATSDGDRVPNPTQYF.

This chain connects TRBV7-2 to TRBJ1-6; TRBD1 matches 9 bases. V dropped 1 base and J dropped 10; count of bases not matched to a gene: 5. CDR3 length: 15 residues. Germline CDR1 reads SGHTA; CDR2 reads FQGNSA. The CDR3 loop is CASSLDRGQGSPLHF. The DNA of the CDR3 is TGTGCCAGCAGCTTAGACAGGGGGCAGGGATCACCCCTCCACTTT.

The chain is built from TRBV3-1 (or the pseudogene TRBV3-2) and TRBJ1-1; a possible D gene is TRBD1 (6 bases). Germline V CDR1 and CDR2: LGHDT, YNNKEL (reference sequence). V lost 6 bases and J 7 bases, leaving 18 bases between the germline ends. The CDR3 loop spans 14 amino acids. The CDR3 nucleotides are TGTGCCAGCAGTTATGGACAGACTAATAGTGAAGCTTTCTTT. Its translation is CASSYGQTNSEAFF.

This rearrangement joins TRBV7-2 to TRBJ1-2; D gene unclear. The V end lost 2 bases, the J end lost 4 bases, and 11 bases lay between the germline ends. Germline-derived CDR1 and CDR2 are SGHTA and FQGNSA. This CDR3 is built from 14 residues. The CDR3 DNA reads TGTGCCAGCAGCTTATACGGGTATGGCTATGGCTACACCTTC. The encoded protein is CASSLYGYGYGYTF. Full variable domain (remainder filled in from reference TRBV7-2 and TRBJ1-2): GAGVSQSPSNKVTEKGKDVELRCDPISGHTALYWYRQSLGQGLEFLIYFQGNSAPDKSGLPSDRFSAERTGGSVSTLTIQRTQQEDSAVYLCASSLYGYGYGYTFGSGTRLTVV.

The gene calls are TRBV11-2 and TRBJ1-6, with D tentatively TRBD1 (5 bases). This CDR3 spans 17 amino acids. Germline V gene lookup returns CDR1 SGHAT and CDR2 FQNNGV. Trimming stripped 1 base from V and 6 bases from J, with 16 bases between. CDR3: CASSLAGPGRVNSPLHF. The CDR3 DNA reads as TGTGCCAGCAGCTTAGCCGGCCCGGGCAGGGTTAATTCACCCCTCCACTTT.

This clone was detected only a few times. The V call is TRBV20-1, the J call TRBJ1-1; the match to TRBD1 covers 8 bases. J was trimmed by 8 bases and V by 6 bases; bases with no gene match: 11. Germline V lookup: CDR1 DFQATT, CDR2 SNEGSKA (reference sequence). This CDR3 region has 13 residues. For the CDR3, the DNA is TGCAGTGCGAGTTCCCCTTGGGACAGGGAAGCTTTCTTT. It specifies CSASSPWDREAFF.